The 3 T cell receptor beta chains below were found in one sample sequenced in a study of CDR3 diversity in severe acne. TCRdb reprocessed the PCR reads with MiXCR, giving one entry per CDR3 protein. This table has more than 70,000 distinct CDR3 sequences, 49% appearing once. Sequenced: blood. The receptors derive from a male donor with severe acne vulgaris.

Turning to this clonotype: A read error may be the cause here, since a much bigger clone is one base away. The J gene is TRBJ2-5, the V gene TRBV2; D is ambiguous. CDR3 length equals 15 residues. Between the trimmed V and J ends, which lost 5 bases and 3 bases, there was a span of 16 bases. CDR1 SNHLY and CDR2 FYNNEI come from the germline V gene. In nucleotides, the CDR3 is TGTGCCAGCAGTCGGAGATCTGGGGTTAAAGAGACCCAGTACTTC. Its protein product is CASSRRSGVKETQYF.

This chain connects TRBV29-1 to TRBJ2-3; TRBD1 matches at 8 bases. The CDR3 runs 14 residues. Germline CDR1 and CDR2: SQVTM and ANQGSEA. For the CDR3, the DNA is TGCAGTGATGCCACAGGGGGTGGGTCAGATACGCAGTATTTT. Amino acid sequence: CSDATGGGSDTQYF.

The chain links TRBV29-1 to TRBJ1-1, with D possibly being TRBD1 (5 bases). This CDR3 is 13 amino acids long. Trimming shortened V by 6 bases and J by 4 bases, and 15 bases separated the two germline ends. From germline, CDR1 is SQVTM and CDR2 ANQGSEA. CDR3 bases: TGCAGCGTCGCGGAGGGGCGGGGCACTGAAGCTTTCTTT. Encoded protein: CSVAEGRGTEAFF. The full variable domain, with the rest looked up from reference TRBV29-1 and TRBJ1-1, is SAVISQKPSRDICQRGTSLTIQCQVDSQVTMMFWYRQQPGQSLTLIATANQGSEATYESGFVIDKFPISRPNLTFSTLTVSNMSPEDSSIYLCSVAEGRGTEAFFGQGTRLTVV.